This entry concerns a single T cell receptor (beta chain). Its antigen remains unknown. These data are taken from a study of shared clonotypes between healthy human individuals. Study as a whole: Donors had three CD4 naive, three CD4 memory, two CD8 naive and one CD8 memory plate apiece.

Study results and caveats: Rarefaction indicated that sorted-subset sequencing remained incomplete although depth was large. For naive CD4 cells, 4.5% to 6.5% of clonotypes were shared across a handful of donors.

The CDR3 loop spans 16 amino acids. The V end lost 2 bases, the J end lost 3 bases, and 16 bases lay between the germline ends. Germline V gene data show CDR1 as MGHRA and CDR2 as YSYEKL. Some clones are missing from TCRdb's copy, which holds only in-frame ones; the method was immunoSEQ multiplex PCR. The top ten clones hold roughly 1.4% of a sample with about 1 million clones, about 75% of them seen once. The TCR sequence derives from a man aged 18 to 35 in good health. Sequencing used memory CD4+ T cells sorted from blood. Documented subset: CD45RA-negative fraction. The rearrangement joins TRBV4-1 to TRBJ2-5; weak D call: TRBD2 (5 bases). Written as DNA, the CDR3 is TGCGCCAGCAGCCAATCCGCCAATCACGGGAAAGAGACCCAGTACTTC. Its translation: CASSQSANHGKETQYF.